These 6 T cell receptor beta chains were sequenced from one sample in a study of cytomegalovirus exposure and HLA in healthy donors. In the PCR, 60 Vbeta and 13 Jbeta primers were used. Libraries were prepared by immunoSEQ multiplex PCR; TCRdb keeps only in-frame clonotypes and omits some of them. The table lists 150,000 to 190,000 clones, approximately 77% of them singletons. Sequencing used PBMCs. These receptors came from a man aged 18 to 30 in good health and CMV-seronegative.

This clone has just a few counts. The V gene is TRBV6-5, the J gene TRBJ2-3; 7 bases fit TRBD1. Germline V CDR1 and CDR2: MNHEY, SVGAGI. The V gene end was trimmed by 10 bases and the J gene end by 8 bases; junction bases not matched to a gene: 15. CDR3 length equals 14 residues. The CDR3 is CATRWGQSGRTQYF. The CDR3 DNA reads TGTGCCACCAGATGGGGACAGTCGGGTCGTACGCAGTATTTT.

CDR3 DNA sequence: TGTGCCAGCCCACAGACAGGGGCGGAGGAGACCCAGTACTTC. Protein product: CASPQTGAEETQYF. The chain uses TRBV2 and TRBJ2-5; 8 nucleotides match TRBD1. Trimming took 8 bases from V and 5 from J; bases not matched to a gene: 10. The CDR3 contains 14 residues. Per germline, CDR1 SNHLY and CDR2 FYNNEI.

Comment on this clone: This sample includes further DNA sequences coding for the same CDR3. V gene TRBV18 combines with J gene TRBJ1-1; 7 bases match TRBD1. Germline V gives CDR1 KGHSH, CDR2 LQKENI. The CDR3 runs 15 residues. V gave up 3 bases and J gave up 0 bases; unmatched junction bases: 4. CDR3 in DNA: TGTGCCAGCTCACCGGACAGGACCCTGAACACTGAAGCTTTCTTT. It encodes CASSPDRTLNTEAFF.

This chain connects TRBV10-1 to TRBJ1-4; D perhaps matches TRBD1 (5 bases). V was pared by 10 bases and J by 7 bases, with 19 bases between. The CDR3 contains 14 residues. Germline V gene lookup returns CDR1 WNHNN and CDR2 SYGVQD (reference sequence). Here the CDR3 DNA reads TGCGCCACTCCAAACGGGGGGTTATCTGAAAAACTGTTTTTT. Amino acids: CATPNGGLSEKLFF.

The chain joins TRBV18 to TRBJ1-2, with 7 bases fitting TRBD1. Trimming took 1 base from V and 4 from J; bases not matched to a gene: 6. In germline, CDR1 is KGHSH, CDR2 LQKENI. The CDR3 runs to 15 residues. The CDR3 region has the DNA TGTGCCAGCTCACCACTTGGACAGGAAAGCTATGGCTACACCTTC. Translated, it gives CASSPLGQESYGYTF.

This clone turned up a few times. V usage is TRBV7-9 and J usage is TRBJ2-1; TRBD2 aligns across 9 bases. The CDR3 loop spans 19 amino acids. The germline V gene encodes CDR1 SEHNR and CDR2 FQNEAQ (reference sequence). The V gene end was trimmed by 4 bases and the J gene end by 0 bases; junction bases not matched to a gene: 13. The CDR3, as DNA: TGTGCCAGCAGCTACCGGAAAACTAGCGGGCGTAGCTCCTACAATGAGCAGTTCTTC. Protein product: CASSYRKTSGRSSYNEQFF. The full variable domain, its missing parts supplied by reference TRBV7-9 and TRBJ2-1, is DTGVSQNPRHKITKRGQNVTFRCDPISEHNRLYWYRQTLGQGPEFLTYFQNEAQLEKSRLLSDRFSAERPKGSFSTLEIQRTEQGDSAMYLCASSYRKTSGRSSYNEQFFGPGTRLTVL.